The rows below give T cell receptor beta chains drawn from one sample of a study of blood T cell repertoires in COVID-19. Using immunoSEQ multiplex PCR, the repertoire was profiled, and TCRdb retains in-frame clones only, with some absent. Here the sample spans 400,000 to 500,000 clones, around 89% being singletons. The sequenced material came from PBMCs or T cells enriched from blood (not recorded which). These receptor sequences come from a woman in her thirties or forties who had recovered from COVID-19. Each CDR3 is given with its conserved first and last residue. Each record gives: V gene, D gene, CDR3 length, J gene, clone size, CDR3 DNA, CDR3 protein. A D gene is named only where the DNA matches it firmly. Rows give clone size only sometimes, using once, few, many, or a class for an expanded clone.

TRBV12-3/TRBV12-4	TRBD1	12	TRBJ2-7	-	TGTGCCAGCAGGGGACAGGGCTACGAGCAGTACTTC	CASRGQGYEQYF
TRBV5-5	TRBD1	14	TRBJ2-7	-	TGTGCCAGCAGCCTGGGGACAGAAGCCTACGAGCAGTACTTC	CASSLGTEAYEQYF
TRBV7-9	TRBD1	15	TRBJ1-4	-	TGTGCCAGCAGCTTAGAGGGACAGCCTAATGAAAAACTGTTTTTT	CASSLEGQPNEKLFF
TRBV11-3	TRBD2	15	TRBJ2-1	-	TGTGCCAGCAGACCCACTAGCGGAAACTACAATGAGCAGTTCTTC	CASRPTSGNYNEQFF
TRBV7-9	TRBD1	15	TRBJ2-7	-	TGTGCCAGCAGCTCCCCGGGACAGGGGCACGGGGAGCAGTACTTC	CASSSPGQGHGEQYF
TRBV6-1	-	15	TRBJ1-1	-	TGTGCCAGCAGTGAAAAATACAGGATGAACACTGAAGCTTTCTTT	CASSEKYRMNTEAFF
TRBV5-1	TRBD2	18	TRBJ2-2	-	TGCGCCAGCAGCTTCCCTAGCGGGAGCGGAGATGGGACCGGGGAGCTGTTTTTT	CASSFPSGSGDGTGELFF
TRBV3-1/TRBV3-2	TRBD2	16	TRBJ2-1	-	TGTGCCAGCAGCCATTTATATAGCGGGCTTTACAATGAGCAGTTCTTC	CASSHLYSGLYNEQFF
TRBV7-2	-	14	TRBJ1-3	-	TGTGCCAGCAGCCTCACAGCCCCCGGAAACACCATATATTTT	CASSLTAPGNTIYF
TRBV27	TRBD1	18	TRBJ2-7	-	TGTGCCAGCAGTCTAACTGTCCCGGGACAGGGGCTCCTTGAAGAGCAGTACTTC	CASSLTVPGQGLLEEQYF
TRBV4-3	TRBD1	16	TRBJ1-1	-	TGCGCCAGCAGCCCACAAGCGGGACAGGGGAACACTGAAGCTTTCTTT	CASSPQAGQGNTEAFF
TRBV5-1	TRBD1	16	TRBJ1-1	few	TGCGCCAGCAGGCGGGGACAGTCATTCTCGGACACTGAAGCTTTCTTT	CASRRGQSFSDTEAFF
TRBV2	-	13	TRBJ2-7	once	TGTGCCAGCGTCCGGGACAAGTCCTACGAGCAGTACTTC	CASVRDKSYEQYF
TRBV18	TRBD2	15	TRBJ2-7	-	TGTGCCAGCTCACCAATGGCGGGAGTAAACTACGAGCAGTACTTC	CASSPMAGVNYEQYF
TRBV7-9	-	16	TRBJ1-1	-	TGTGCCAGCAGCTCTCCCGCCCGACAGACGAACACTGAAGCTTTCTTT	CASSSPARQTNTEAFF
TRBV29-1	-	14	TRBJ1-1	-	TGCAGCGTTGACCTAACAGGGTTTAACACTGAAGCTTTCTTT	CSVDLTGFNTEAFF
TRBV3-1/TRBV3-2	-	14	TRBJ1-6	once	TGTGCCAGCAGCCCGGGACACCCAAATTCACCCCTCCACTTT	CASSPGHPNSPLHF
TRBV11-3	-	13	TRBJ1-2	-	TGTGCCAGCAGCTCAACAGCTTACTATGGCTACACCTTC	CASSSTAYYGYTF
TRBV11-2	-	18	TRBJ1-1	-	TGTGCCAGCAGCTTACTTCGAGACAGGAGGTGGGAGAACACTGAAGCTTTCTTT	CASSLLRDRRWENTEAFF
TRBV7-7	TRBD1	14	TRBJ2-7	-	TGTGCCAGCAGCTTAGCGCAGGGGGCTGGCGAGCAGTACTTC	CASSLAQGAGEQYF
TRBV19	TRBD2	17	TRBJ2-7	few	TGTGCCAGTAGCTTGGACCACTGGGGGGGGAATTCCATCGAGCAGTACTTC	CASSLDHWGGNSIEQYF
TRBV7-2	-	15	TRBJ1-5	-	TGTGCCAGCAGCTTAGCACAGGGAGGCAATCAGCCCCAGCATTTT	CASSLAQGGNQPQHF
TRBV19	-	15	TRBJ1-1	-	TGTGCCAGTAGTTCCCGGGCCGCGGGGAACACTGAAGCTTTCTTT	CASSSRAAGNTEAFF
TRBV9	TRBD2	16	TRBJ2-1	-	TGTGCCAGCAGCTCCCTGTCGGGACTAGCGTTTAATGAGCAGTTCTTC	CASSSLSGLAFNEQFF
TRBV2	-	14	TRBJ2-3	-	TGTGCCGCTCGTGAGAGGTTTAACACAGATACGCAGTATTTT	CAARERFNTDTQYF
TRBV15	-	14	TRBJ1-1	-	TGTGCCACCAGCAGAGATCGCCAGGGCGGTAAAGCTTTCTTT	CATSRDRQGGKAFF
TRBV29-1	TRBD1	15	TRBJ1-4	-	TGCAGCGTTGTCCCCCTTACAGGGGGTGATGAAAAACTGTTTTTT	CSVVPLTGGDEKLFF
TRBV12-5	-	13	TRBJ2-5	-	TGTGCTAGTGGTTTGAGGGGGAGTGAGACCCAGTACTTC	CASGLRGSETQYF
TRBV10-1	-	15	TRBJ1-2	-	TGCGCCAGTTCCCCCCTTCAGGGATTCAAGAATGGCTACACCTTC	CASSPLQGFKNGYTF
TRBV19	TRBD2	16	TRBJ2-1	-	TGTGCCAGTAGCACCTCTCCAGCGGGGGTTTACAATGAGCAGTTCTTC	CASSTSPAGVYNEQFF
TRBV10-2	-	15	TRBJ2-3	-	TGCGCCAGCAGTGAGACCGGGGGAGAGCTAGATACGCAGTATTTT	CASSETGGELDTQYF
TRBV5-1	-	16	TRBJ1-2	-	TGCGCCAGCAGCGATGGGGCAGGTCCCGGGTCGGAATATGGCACCTTC	CASSDGAGPGSEYGTF
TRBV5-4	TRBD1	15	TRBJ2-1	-	TGTGCCAGCAACACCGGGACAGGGGGTTCTTATGAGCAGTTCTTC	CASNTGTGGSYEQFF
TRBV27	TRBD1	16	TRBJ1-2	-	TGTGCCAGCAGTCTACCGACAGGGCCCCCCGGGTATGGCTACACCTTC	CASSLPTGPPGYGYTF
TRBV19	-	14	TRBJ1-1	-	TGTGCCAGTAGTTACCCAGAAATGAACACTGAAGCTTTCTTT	CASSYPEMNTEAFF
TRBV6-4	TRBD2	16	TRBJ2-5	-	TGTGCCAGCAGTCCCGGACTAGCGGGAGGACAAGAGACCCAGTACTTC	CASSPGLAGGQETQYF
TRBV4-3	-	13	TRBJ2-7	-	TGCGCCAGCAGCCAAGAGCGAACCTACGAGCAGTACTTC	CASSQERTYEQYF
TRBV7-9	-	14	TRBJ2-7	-	TGTGCCAGCAGCCTACCGACAGGACTCTACGAGCAGTACTTC	CASSLPTGLYEQYF
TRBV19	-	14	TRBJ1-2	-	TGTGCCAGTAGTATCCTGCGGGGCGAAGGAGGCTACACCTTC	CASSILRGEGGYTF
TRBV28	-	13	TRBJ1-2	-	TGTGCCAGCAGTTTAGAGGGTTCTCGGGGCTACACCTTC	CASSLEGSRGYTF
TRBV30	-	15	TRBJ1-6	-	TGTGCCTGGACTCTTGGGGCTATCGACCGTTCACCCCTCCACTTT	CAWTLGAIDRSPLHF
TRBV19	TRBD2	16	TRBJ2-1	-	TGTGCCAGTAGTATAAAGGGGACTAGCGTTTACAATGAGCAGTTCTTC	CASSIKGTSVYNEQFF
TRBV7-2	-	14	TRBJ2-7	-	TGTGCCAGCAGCTTTCTAGCGTACTCCTACGAGCAGTACTTC	CASSFLAYSYEQYF
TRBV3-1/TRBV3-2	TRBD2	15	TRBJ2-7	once	TGTGCCAGCAGCCAAGGGCGGGAGGCCCTGGGAGAGCAGTACTTC	CASSQGREALGEQYF